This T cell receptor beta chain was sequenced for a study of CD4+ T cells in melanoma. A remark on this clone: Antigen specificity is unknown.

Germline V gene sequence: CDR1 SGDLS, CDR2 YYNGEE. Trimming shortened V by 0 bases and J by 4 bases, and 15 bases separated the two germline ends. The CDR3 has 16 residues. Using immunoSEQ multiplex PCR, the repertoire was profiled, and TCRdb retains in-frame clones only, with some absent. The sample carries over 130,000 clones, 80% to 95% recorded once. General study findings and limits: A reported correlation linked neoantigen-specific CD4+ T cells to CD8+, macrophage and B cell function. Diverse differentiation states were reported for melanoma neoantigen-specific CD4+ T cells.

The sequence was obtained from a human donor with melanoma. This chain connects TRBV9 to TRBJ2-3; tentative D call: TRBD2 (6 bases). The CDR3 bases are TGTGCCAGCAGCGTAGCTTCTGGGGGGATCGCAGATACGCAGTATTTT. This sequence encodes CASSVASGGIADTQYF.